Presented here are 12 T cell receptor beta chains from one specimen sequenced in a study of T cells in Graves' hyperthyroidism and ophthalmopathy. What was amplified from RNA transcripts were TCR beta CDR3 regions. The HTBI primer set drove a first-round RT-PCR of the TCR CDR3. TCRdb re-analysed the multiplex PCR reads in MiXCR, keeping a single row per CDR3 protein. The table has 550,000 to 700,000 distinct CDR3 sequences, 40% to 55% seen once. Sequencing used peripheral blood or thyroid tissue (not recorded which). The receptors originated from an adult woman with Graves' disease, either hyperthyroidism or ophthalmopathy (not recorded which).

This clonotype was counted ten times or more. The rearrangement joins TRBV6-5 to TRBJ1-5, with D hard to call. This CDR3 is built from 11 residues. V shed 8 bases and J shed 8 bases, with 10 bases lying between them. Germline V CDR1 and CDR2: MNHEY, SVGAGI. The CDR3 is CASGFQEPQHF. The CDR3 DNA is TGTGCCAGCGGGTTTCAGGAGCCCCAGCATTTT.

This clonotype came up many times. The V gene is TRBV6-5, the J gene TRBJ1-4; D ambiguous. Looked up from germline, CDR1 is MNHEY and CDR2 is SVGAGI. The CDR3 spans 14 residues. Trimming shortened V by 6 bases and J by 8 bases, and 16 bases separated the two germline ends. CDR3 loop: CASSHTSLGEKLFF. The CDR3 region has the DNA TGTGCCAGCAGCCATACATCACTTGGGGAAAAACTGTTTTTT.

There are a few counts of this clonotype. V is TRBV30 and J is TRBJ1-4; 7 nucleotides match TRBD1. Germline CDR1 is GTSNPN and CDR2 is SVGIG (reference sequence). Losses at the gene ends were 4 bases for V and 4 bases for J; bases not matched to a gene: 6. The CDR3 contains 14 residues. The CDR3 here is CAWTRDSLNEKLFF. DNA of the CDR3: TGTGCCTGGACTCGGGACAGCCTTAATGAAAAACTGTTTTTT. The entire variable domain, with the rest obtained from reference TRBV30 and TRBJ1-4, is as follows: SQTIHQWPATLVQPVGSPLSLECTVEGTSNPNLYWYRQAAGRGLQLLFYSVGIGQISSEVPQNLSASRPQDRQFILSSKKLLLSDSGFYLCAWTRDSLNEKLFFGSGTQLSVL.

The chain carries TRBV14 and TRBJ2-2, with 11 bases aligning to TRBD2. The CDR3 is 18 residues long. Germline CDR1 is SGHDN and CDR2 is FVKESK. The CDR3: CARARGRGTSGNTGELFF. The CDR3, as DNA: TGTGCTAGAGCCAGAGGTCGCGGGACTAGCGGGAACACCGGGGAGCTGTTTTTT.

This clonotype appeared a few times. The V call is TRBV7-9, the J call TRBJ1-1, with TRBD1 identical over 7 bases. The CDR3 totals 12 residues. V lost 6 bases to trimming and J lost 10 bases; unmatched junction nucleotides: 8. The germline V gene encodes CDR1 SEHNR and CDR2 FQNEAQ (reference sequence). The CDR3 nucleotides are TGTGCCAGCAGAAATGACAGGGTTTCAGCTTTCTTT. Translated: CASRNDRVSAFF.

This rearrangement joins TRBV6-1 to TRBJ1-2, with a weak D call TRBD1 (6 bases). This CDR3 contains 14 residues. V gave up 4 bases and J gave up 4 bases, with 13 bases separating them. Germline V gives CDR1 MNHNS, CDR2 SASEGT. Here the CDR3 DNA reads TGTGCCAGCAGTGTTGAGACAGGCTCCTATGGCTACACCTTC. Its translation: CASSVETGSYGYTF.

The chain has TRBV2 and TRBJ1-5, with TRBD1 identical over 7 bases. The CDR3 sequence is 15 residues long. Germline assignment: CDR1 SNHLY and CDR2 FYNNEI. The junction had 5 bases not matched to a gene; V was cut back by 6 bases and J by 0 bases. CDR3 in DNA: TGTGCCAGCAGGAATGACAGGGCTAGCAATCAGCCCCAGCATTTT. It translates to CASRNDRASNQPQHF.

The chain is built from TRBV2 and TRBJ1-5; 7 bases fit TRBD1. The CDR3 covers 14 residues. Germline V lookup: CDR1 SNHLY, CDR2 FYNNEI. V lost 4 bases and J lost 6; bases outside the gene matches: 6. The CDR3 bases are TGTGCCAGCAGTGGAGGCAGGGGGAGTCAGCCCCAGCATTTT. Translated, it gives CASSGGRGSQPQHF.

The V and J genes are TRBV4-2 and TRBJ2-7; 7 bases agree with TRBD2. From germline, CDR1 is LGHNA and CDR2 YNFKEQ. CDR3 length equals 14 residues. V shed 5 bases and J 4 bases; nucleotides not matched to a gene: 8. CDR3 DNA sequence: TGTGCCAGCAGCGACGGCGGGAGAGGATACGAGCAGTACTTC. This sequence encodes CASSDGGRGYEQYF.

The rearrangement links TRBV29-1 to TRBJ2-7; 11 bases fit TRBD2. The CDR3 has 14 amino acids. Germline assignment: CDR1 SQVTM and CDR2 ANQGSEA. J lost 1 base, V lost 6 bases, and 5 bases had no gene match. CDR3 residues: CSVAGTSGSYEQYF. The CDR3 nucleotides are TGCAGCGTAGCCGGGACTAGCGGATCCTACGAGCAGTACTTC.

The chain couples TRBV6-6 to TRBJ1-4; D uncertain. The CDR3 contains 12 residues. Germline CDR1 is MNHNY and CDR2 is SVGAGI (reference sequence). With 8 bases removed from V and 8 bases from J, the gap between germline ends came to 12 bases. The CDR3 DNA sequence: TGTGCCAGCGAAGAGGGCGAGGAAAAACTGTTTTTT. It codes for CASEEGEEKLFF.

The gene calls are TRBV19 and TRBJ1-6, with 11 bases that match TRBD1. From germline, CDR1 is LNHDA and CDR2 SQIVND (reference sequence). The junction had 3 bases not matched to a gene; V was cut back by 2 bases and J by 6 bases. The CDR3 is 16 amino acids. The CDR3 spells CASSILDRGLNSPLHF. Written as DNA, the CDR3 is TGTGCCAGTAGTATACTGGACAGGGGGCTTAATTCACCCCTCCACTTT.